This T cell receptor beta chain came from a study of shared clonotypes between healthy human individuals (TCRdb year 2020). Broadly, across the study: A couple of women and a few men aged 18 to 49 years were included in the cohort. Leukapheresis yielded between about 0.85 and 9.5 billion PBMCs per donor. For each donor, CD4 naive and CD4 memory were each run on three plates, CD8 naive on two plates, and CD8 memory on one plate. To increase sequencing depth and limit assay-specific biases, TCR repertoire library preparation and sequencing were carried out by different laboratories using diverse techniques. To estimate repertoire size and how much clonotype sharing occurs between individuals, the study deeply sequenced the blood TCR repertoires of 4 to 6 healthy adults.

What the work shows at the level of the full study, not this receptor alone: Pairwise subsampling indicated that sequencing depth was expected to affect the degree of clonotype sharing among donors. Sharing across several donors was observed for about 5% of naive CD4, 3% to 3.5% of naive CD8, about 2.5% of memory CD4, and about 0.38% of memory CD8 clonotypes. Naive subsets generally had larger estimated clonotype richness than memory subsets did. Because the study included only a small number of donors, the genetic and exposure-history diversity represented was limited. Higher generation probabilities were observed for clonotypes shared by all four sorted-subset donors than for non-shared clonotypes. Sampling was restricted to blood, and TCR repertoires in tissues likely differ from the TCR repertoires found in blood. Rarefaction of sorted-subset datasets indicated incomplete sequencing despite the large sequencing depth.

CD8 naive samples consisted of CD45RO-negative cells that were positively selected for CCR7, yielding a CD45RA+CCR7+ population without TemRA cells. The donors were healthy, HIV-negative adults with no recently reported acute infections or vaccinations. Every donor was a Caucasian adult residing in Nashville, Tennessee, USA. Blood was obtained by leukapheresis, after which PBMCs were separated by Ficoll-Histopaque density gradient centrifugation and cryopreserved in liquid nitrogen vapor phase. Analytical flow cytometry was used to check the purity and quantity of each magnetically sorted T cell population. Each sorted fraction had its genomic DNA isolated and then quantified by UV absorbance on a Nanodrop 2000c. Using the deep immunoSEQ assay, multiplex PCR amplified TCR CDR3 regions from genomic DNA. For each cell subset, the extracted genomic DNA was distributed evenly across all wells of several immunoSEQ 96-well plates, and each plate served as one replicate. For sorted subsets, about 200 ng genomic DNA, equal to about 30,000 T cell genomes, was loaded into each replicate PCR. Purified libraries were quantified with a Qubit 3.0 fluorometer, sized on a Bioanalyzer 2100, and re-quantified with the KAPA Library Quantification kit. Each immunoSEQ 96-well plate was sequenced on its own single-read 150-cycle Illumina NextSeq 550 flow cell. The original pipeline was this. The immunoSEQ output contained only junctional sequences without quality scores, so filtering could not match that applied to full-length reads. To assign V/J genes and CDR3, sequences were annotated using PyIR, a Python wrapper for IgBLAST v1.9, with IMGT germline references. Any read was removed if the V/J assignment was weak (E-value above 1e-6), the CDR3 was missing, or the read contained stop codons, out-of-frame junctions, or ambiguous translated residues. V3J clonotypes were defined as sequences sharing an identical inferred V gene, J gene, and CDR3 amino acid sequence. The percentage overlap between two repertoires was calculated by dividing the number of shared unique clonotypes by the size of the smaller repertoire. Three approaches were used to assess repertoire richness: RTK rarefaction, the Chao1 estimator, and Recon v2.1 estimates of unobserved clonotypes. Generation probabilities were computed with OLGA for all TCRbeta clonotypes obtained by the gDNA method from several donors. TCRdb obtained this table from immuneACCESS and retained in-frame rearrangements with V and J assigned. These tables miss some clones; where compared with another copy, unresolved V genes account for less than half of the shortfall, and the remainder is unexplained. That table gives V, J and clone size, and the DNA gave D and trimming. The table for this sample lists over 750,000 clones; approximately 96% of them were counted only once. About 0.25% of the sample is in the top ten clones.

Note on this clone: The antigen this receptor binds is unknown. No base quality values were provided; no much bigger clone lies one nucleotide off.

The CDR3 numbers 12 residues from cysteine through phenylalanine. The kept DNA is CDR3 alone, 36 bases in frame from the first base. Reading the germline V gene (reference sequence) gives CDR1 SEHNR and CDR2 FQNEAQ. Trimming costs V 7 bases and J 7 bases, and their ends lie 11 bases apart. The sample comprised naive CD8+ T cells sorted from blood. This specimen's cell subset or site label, per the study, means: CD45RA+CCR7+. The TCR was taken from a man between 25 and 39 years old in good health. The chain is encoded by TRBV7-9 joined to TRBJ2-1; there is no confident call for the D gene. The DNA sequence is given as TGTGCCAGCACGGATCTGGGGAATGAGCAGTTCTTC. Its translation is CASTDLGNEQFF.